A single sample is the source of the 11 T cell receptor beta chains below, sequenced in a study of cytomegalovirus exposure and HLA in healthy donors. 13 Jbeta primers and 60 Vbeta primers were used for the PCR. Here immunoSEQ multiplex PCR was the method, and the copy in TCRdb shows in-frame clones only, minus some. This sample carries some 14,000 clones, about 64% of them seen once, and the ten largest clones take approximately 17%. The sample comprised PBMCs. The receptor source for this set is a woman between 50 and 59 years old in good health and CMV-seropositive.

This clone was detected once. The chain is built from TRBV29-1 and TRBJ2-7, with TRBD2 as a possible D gene (5 bases). Trimming removed 3 bases at V and 2 bases at J, with 8 bases between. Per the germline V gene, CDR1 is SQVTM and CDR2 is ANQGSEA. This CDR3 is built from 12 residues. DNA for the CDR3: TGCAGCGTTGATCCGGGGACCTACGAGCAGTACTTC. It translates to CSVDPGTYEQYF.

The chain combines TRBV7-2 with TRBJ2-5; 8 positions agree with TRBD1. This CDR3 contains 15 residues. J gave up 5 bases and V 2 bases, and 7 bases lay outside the gene matches. Germline V gene sequence: CDR1 SGHTA, CDR2 FQGNSA. The CDR3 protein is CASSLSGQGGETQYF. Written as DNA, the CDR3 is TGTGCCAGCAGCTTATCTGGACAGGGCGGGGAGACCCAGTACTTC. Variable domain in full (rest from reference TRBV7-2 and TRBJ2-5): GAGVSQSPSNKVTEKGKDVELRCDPISGHTALYWYRQSLGQGLEFLIYFQGNSAPDKSGLPSDRFSAERTGGSVSTLTIQRTQQEDSAVYLCASSLSGQGGETQYFGPGTRLLVL.

CDR3 residues: CASSQVRTLNQPQHF. The CDR3 nucleotides read TGTGCCAGCAGCCAAGTCAGGACTCTCAATCAGCCCCAGCATTTT. The rearrangement links TRBV4-2 to TRBJ1-5; no clear D. This CDR3 has 15 residues. V lost 1 base, J lost 3 bases, and 10 bases lay in between. CDR1 is LGHNA, CDR2 YNFKEQ, per germline.

The V call is TRBV28, the J call TRBJ2-7; 8 bases agree with TRBD1. Per the germline V gene, CDR1 is MDHEN and CDR2 is SYDVKM. The CDR3 length is 13 residues. The J segment lost 7 bases and the V segment lost 7 bases, leaving 9 bases of the junction unmatched. CDR3: CASTWTGSREQYF. In DNA form, the CDR3 reads TGTGCCAGCACTTGGACAGGGTCGCGGGAGCAGTACTTC.

The chain joins TRBV5-1 to TRBJ2-2; D uncertain. Trimming left V 4 bases short and J 9 bases short, with 7 bases between. The germline V gene encodes CDR1 SGHRS and CDR2 YFSETQ. This CDR3 comprises 11 residues. CDR3 bases: TGCGCCAGCAGCCGTTTTCGGGAGCTGTTTTTT. It is translated as CASSRFRELFF.

The chain recombines TRBV5-1 with TRBJ1-1; the D gene is possibly TRBD1 (5 bases). CDR1 and CDR2 (germline): SGHRS, YFSETQ. Trimming pared 5 bases from V and 1 base from J, leaving 12 bases between. This CDR3 has 14 amino acids. This CDR3 is CASRRSTGNTEAFF. In DNA, the CDR3 is TGCGCCAGCAGGCGCAGCACAGGGAACACTGAAGCTTTCTTT.

The chain links TRBV7-3 to TRBJ2-7; TRBD2 might be the D (6 bases). The CDR3 length is 13 residues. The V end lost 0 bases, the J end lost 3 bases, and 6 bases lay between the germline ends. Germline assignment: CDR1 SGHTA and CDR2 FQGTGA. The CDR3, as DNA: TGTGCCAGCAGCTTAACGGGGGGCTACGAGCAGTACTTC. The encoded protein is CASSLTGGYEQYF.

This clone was seen a single time. The chain couples TRBV29-1 to TRBJ2-3, with 10 bases lining up with TRBD1. This CDR3 has 13 residues. V lost 6 bases and J lost 4; bases outside the gene matches: 4. Germline assignment: CDR1 SQVTM and CDR2 ANQGSEA. For the CDR3, the DNA is TGCAGCGTGGGACAGGGGAGAGCAGATACGCAGTATTTT. Translation: CSVGQGRADTQYF.

This chain links TRBV5-1 with TRBJ2-2, with a tentative D call TRBD1 (6 bases). V was cut by 2 bases and J by 5 bases, with 10 bases left in between. The CDR3 has 14 residues. The germline V gene has CDR1 SGHRS and CDR2 YFSETQ. CDR3: CASSFGGRTGELFF. CDR3 DNA: TGCGCCAGCAGCTTTGGGGGCAGGACCGGGGAGCTGTTTTTT.

The genes are TRBV4-2 and TRBJ1-2, with TRBD1 matching over 7 bases. The length of the CDR3 is 15 residues. After removal of 5 bases from V and 3 bases from J, the junction contained 9 bases not matched to a gene. Germline V CDR1 and CDR2: LGHNA, YNFKEQ. The CDR3 sequence is CASSAQGGIYYGYTF. The DNA for the CDR3 is TGTGCCAGCAGCGCCCAAGGGGGCATTTACTATGGCTACACCTTC.

The chain recombines TRBV6-1 with TRBJ1-1; D unclear. The CDR3 extends over 12 amino acids. V lost 6 bases and J lost 11, with 16 bases in between. Germline V gene lookup returns CDR1 MNHNS and CDR2 SASEGT. For the CDR3, the DNA is TGTGCCAGCAGCCCTGTCTGGAGAGAGGCTTTCTTT. Amino acid sequence: CASSPVWREAFF.